The TCR beta chain under discussion was sequenced for a study of T-cell reconstitution after alpha-beta-depleted transplantation in children. Unique molecular identifiers were used to barcode this TCRbeta library. TCRdb fed the PCR reads into MiXCR, producing one record per CDR3 protein. The repertoire consists of roughly 400,000 distinct CDR3 sequences, with 20% occurring once and the leading ten covering 3.5% to 4%. V lost 2 bases and J lost 5; bases outside the gene matches: 7. The CDR3 sequence is 17 residues long. Germline CDR1 reads KGHDR; CDR2 reads SFDVKD. This chain uses TRBV24-1 with TRBJ2-2; 10 nucleotides line up with TRBD2. Sequencing used PBMCs from the stem cell graft donor, obtained from the stem cell graft. The receptor was isolated from a human donor who donated a stem cell graft to a child with acute myeloid leukemia. CDR3 loop: CATSDYLAGVTTGELFF. CDR3 bases: TGTGCCACCAGTGATTACCTAGCGGGAGTGACTACCGGGGAGCTGTTTTTT.